This entry lists 8 T cell receptor beta chains sequenced from one sample in a study of response to subunit inactivated influenza vaccine. In TCRdb, the RT-PCR reads were re-called with MiXCR into one record per CDR3 protein. The sample includes hundreds of thousands of distinct CDR3 sequences, about 12% of them seen just once. Here the sequenced sample was PBMCs from blood, taken on the day of vaccination. These receptors all come from a man in his fifties or sixties who received an inactivated influenza vaccine.

This sequence joins TRBV4-3 and TRBJ2-1, with 8 bases identical to TRBD1. The junction had 10 bases not matched to a gene; V was cut back by 0 bases and J by 9 bases. Germline V gene lookup returns CDR1 LGHNA and CDR2 YSLEER. This CDR3 has 16 residues. CDR3 region: CASSQDWQGAVGEQFF. The CDR3, as DNA: TGCGCCAGCAGCCAAGATTGGCAGGGGGCAGTTGGTGAGCAGTTCTTC.

The chain employs TRBV4-2 and TRBJ2-5; the D is unclear. This CDR3 has 14 amino acids. Germline values: CDR1 LGHNA, CDR2 YNFKEQ. V was trimmed by 9 bases and J by 5 bases, leaving 19 bases between them. The CDR3 sequence: CARGFGLLCETQYF. For the CDR3, the DNA is TGTGCCAGGGGCTTCGGGCTCCTGTGCGAGACCCAGTACTTC.

In its sample, this clonotype was seen a few times. The CDR3 nucleotides read TGTGCCAGCAGCACGTACCTACATCAGCCCCAGCATTTT. It translates to CASSTYLHQPQHF. V and J are TRBV5-5 and TRBJ1-5; D is undetermined. The germline V and J ends were trimmed by 4 bases and 5 bases, with 10 bases remaining between them. CDR1 SGHKS and CDR2 YYEKEE come from the germline V gene (reference sequence). The CDR3 contains 13 residues.

This clonotype was seen at least ten times. The chain carries TRBV12-3 or TRBV12-4 and TRBJ2-1; 7 bases fit TRBD1. J lost 10 bases, V lost 4 bases, and 13 bases had no gene match. The CDR3 is 15 amino acids. This CDR3 is CASSYSGQPGKEQFF. In DNA, the CDR3 is TGTGCCAGCAGTTACTCGGGACAGCCAGGGAAGGAGCAGTTCTTC.

This clonotype came up once. The V gene is TRBV11-2, the J gene TRBJ2-2; 9 bases are a match to TRBD1. The CDR3 extends over 16 amino acids. V gave up 6 bases and J gave up 7 bases; unmatched junction bases: 12. Germline-derived CDR1 and CDR2 are SGHAT and FQNNGV. The CDR3 DNA is TGTGCCAGCAGAGTAGGAGGGACAGGGTATATCGGGGAGCTGTTTTTT. This translates into CASRVGGTGYIGELFF.

This clonotype was seen a handful of times. The chain recombines TRBV2 with TRBJ2-5, with 8 bases that match TRBD2. J lost 4 bases, V lost 2 bases, and 6 bases had no gene match. The CDR3 loop spans 15 amino acids. Germline loops: CDR1 SNHLY, CDR2 FYNNEI. CDR3 amino acids: CASSEKPGGRETQYF. The CDR3 DNA sequence: TGTGCCAGCAGTGAAAAGCCGGGAGGGAGAGAGACCCAGTACTTC.

This chain uses TRBV4-1 with TRBJ2-7; D is uncertain. Germline CDR1 and CDR2: MGHRA and YSYEKL. V dropped 1 base and J dropped 2 bases, with 12 bases sitting between them. This CDR3 is built from 15 residues. Here the CDR3 reads CASSQVVSDTYEQYF. Here the CDR3 DNA reads TGCGCCAGCAGCCAAGTAGTCTCAGACACCTACGAGCAGTACTTC.

This clonotype occurred many times. The rearrangement joins TRBV11-2 to TRBJ1-5, with a possible D match to TRBD1 (5 bases). V lost 0 bases and J lost 6, with 9 bases in between. There are 14 residues in the CDR3. Germline V gene data show CDR1 as SGHAT and CDR2 as FQNNGV. Here the CDR3 reads CASSLEAGGQPQHF. CDR3 nucleotide sequence: TGTGCCAGCAGCTTAGAGGCCGGGGGTCAGCCCCAGCATTTT.